This passage covers 5 T cell receptor beta chains from one sample sequenced in a study of cytotoxic CD8 clonotypes in ibrutinib-treated CLL. The method was immunoSEQ multiplex PCR; TCRdb's version includes in-frame clones alone and lacks a portion of them. This sample has about 130,000 clones, with about 70% found just once. This material consisted of PBMCs, taken after 24 months of ibrutinib treatment. The source is a human donor with chronic lymphocytic leukemia.

The V call is TRBV12-2, the J call TRBJ2-7. TRBV12-2 counts as a pseudogene. The length of the CDR3 is 9 residues. The CDR3 loop reads CASQYEQYF. The DNA of the CDR3 is TGTGCAAGTCAGTACGAGCAGTACTTC.

The chain carries TRBV19 and TRBJ1-1, with D possibly TRBD1 on 5 matching bases. CDR1 and CDR2 (germline): LNHDA, SQIVND (reference sequence). The CDR3 has 15 amino acids. V was pared by 7 bases and J by 4 bases, with 19 bases between. The CDR3 DNA reads as TGTGCCAGTACCCGAAGGGACTTTGGGGGCACTGAAGCTTTCTTT. It translates to CASTRRDFGGTEAFF.

This clone was seen only once. V gene TRBV6-5 combines with J gene TRBJ1-2; D is possibly TRBD1 (5 bases). The CDR3 extends over 14 amino acids. The V and J ends lost 2 bases and 4 bases respectively, with 11 bases between them. Germline loops: CDR1 MNHEY, CDR2 SVGAGI. The CDR3 coding sequence is TGTGCCAGCAGTTACGGGGGGGTCAGCTATGGCTACACCTTC. This gives the protein CASSYGGVSYGYTF.

This rearrangement joins TRBV10-1 to TRBJ2-5; D is possibly TRBD2 (7 bases). V was shortened by 8 bases and J by 1 base, with 20 bases between the two germline ends. The CDR3 consists of 16 residues. CDR1 and CDR2 from the germline V gene are WNHNN and SYGVQD (reference sequence). CDR3 DNA: TGCGCCAGCCCCCTTGAGGGGGGGCCAGTCCAAGAGACCCAGTACTTC. Amino acid sequence: CASPLEGGPVQETQYF.

This clone was seen many times. CDR3 bases: TGTGCCAGCGCGCTGACAGGGGGCTCCTACGAGCAGTACTTC. Translating gives CASALTGGSYEQYF. The chain carries TRBV28 and TRBJ2-7, with 9 nucleotides matching TRBD1. Trimming at V came to 8 bases and at J to 0 bases, leaving 5 bases not matched to a gene. Germline V lookup: CDR1 MDHEN, CDR2 SYDVKM. The length of the CDR3 is 14 residues.